This T cell receptor (beta chain) was identified during a study of shared clonotypes between healthy human individuals. Naive CD8 cells lacked CD45RO, underwent positive selection for CCR7 and left out terminally differentiated effector memory CD45RA+ cells. Points on this clone: The antigen is not known.

Findings and caveats of the study: Approximately 5.4% of naive CD4 clonotypes were common to a handful of donors. The rarefaction results pointed to incomplete sorted-subset sequencing despite large depth. Non-shared clonotypes were found to have lower generation probabilities than the clonotypes that were shared by all four of the sorted-subset donors.

The method was immunoSEQ multiplex PCR; TCRdb's version includes in-frame clones alone and lacks a portion of them. The table records roughly 2.1 million clones, roughly 91% of them present only once. The specimen was naive CD8+ T cells from PBMCs. This TCR came from a man aged 18 to 30 in good health. Some clones in this sample may be carry-over from other donors' samples.

Here the CDR3 DNA reads TGTGCCAGCAGCAATTCCAATAATGAAAAACTGTTTTTT. It encodes CASSNSNNEKLFF. The chain carries TRBV7-9 and TRBJ1-4, with unresolved D. Germline CDR1 SEHNR, CDR2 FQNEAQ (reference sequence). V was pared by 5 bases and J by 4 bases, with 8 bases between. CDR3 size: 13 residues.